This entry is about one TCR beta chain. The target antigen is unknown. Method: immunoSEQ multiplex PCR; TCRdb's copy keeps in-frame clones and lacks some. This table holds 69,000 or so clones, approximately 78% found once. The sample originates from a study of OX40 agonist ivuxolimab in advanced cancers. At the level of the study: Partial responses were achieved by three patients, one with hepatocellular carcinoma and two with cutaneous melanoma. Study-level findings and limits: Among T cells, CD8+ cells averaged more expanded clones than CD4+ cells.

V lost 6 bases and J 6 bases, leaving 19 bases between the germline ends. Germline loops: CDR1 MNHNS, CDR2 SASEGT. The CDR3 is 15 amino acids. The sequencing used CD4+ or CD8+ T cells sorted from blood, collected in a trial of the OX40 agonist ivuxolimab. J is TRBJ2-3 and V is TRBV6-1; weak D call: TRBD2 (6 bases). This TCR derives from an adult with an advanced solid tumor such as melanoma, head and neck, liver or kidney cancer. CDR3 nucleotides: TGTGCCAGCAGGACCGGGACCGGGACTTGGGATACGCAGTATTTT. This sequence encodes CASRTGTGTWDTQYF.